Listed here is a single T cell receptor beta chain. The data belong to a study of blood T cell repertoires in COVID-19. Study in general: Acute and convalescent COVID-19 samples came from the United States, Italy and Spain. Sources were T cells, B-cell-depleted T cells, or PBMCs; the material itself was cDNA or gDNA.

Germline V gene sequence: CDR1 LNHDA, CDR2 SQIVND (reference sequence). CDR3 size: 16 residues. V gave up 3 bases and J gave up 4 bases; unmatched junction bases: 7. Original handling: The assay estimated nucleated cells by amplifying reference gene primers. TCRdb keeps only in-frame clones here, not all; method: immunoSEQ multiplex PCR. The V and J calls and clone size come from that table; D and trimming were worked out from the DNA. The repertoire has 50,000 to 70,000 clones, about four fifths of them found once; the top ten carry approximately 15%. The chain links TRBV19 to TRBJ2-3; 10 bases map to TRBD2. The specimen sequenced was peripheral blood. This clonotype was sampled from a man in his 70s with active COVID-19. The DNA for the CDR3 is TGTGCCAGTAGTATCTTGGCTAGCGGGAGCCCAGATACGCAGTATTTT. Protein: CASSILASGSPDTQYF.